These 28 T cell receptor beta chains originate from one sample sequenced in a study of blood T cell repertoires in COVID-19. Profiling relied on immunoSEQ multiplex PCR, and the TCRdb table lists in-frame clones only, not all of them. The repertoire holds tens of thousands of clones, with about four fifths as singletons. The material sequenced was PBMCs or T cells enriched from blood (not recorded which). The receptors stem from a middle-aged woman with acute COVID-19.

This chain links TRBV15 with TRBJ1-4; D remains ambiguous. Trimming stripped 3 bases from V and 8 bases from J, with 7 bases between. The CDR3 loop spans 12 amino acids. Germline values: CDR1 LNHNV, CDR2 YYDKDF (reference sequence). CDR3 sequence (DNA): TGTGCCACCAGCAGTACGGGGGAAAAACTGTTTTTT. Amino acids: CATSSTGEKLFF.

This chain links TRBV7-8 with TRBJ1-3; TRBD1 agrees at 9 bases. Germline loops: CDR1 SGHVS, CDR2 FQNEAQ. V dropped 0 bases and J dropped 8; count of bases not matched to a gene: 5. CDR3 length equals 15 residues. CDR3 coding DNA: TGTGCCAGCAGCTTAGCGGTAGACAGGGGGGACACCATATATTTT. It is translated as CASSLAVDRGDTIYF.

CDR3 DNA: TGTGCCAGCAGCTCACTAGGCAGCTCCTATAATTCACCCCTCCACTTT. Protein: CASSSLGSSYNSPLHF. The chain links TRBV14 to TRBJ1-6; D call uncertain. V gave up 5 bases and J gave up 0 bases, with 11 bases separating them. Looked up from germline, CDR1 is SGHDN and CDR2 is FVKESK. The CDR3 loop spans 16 amino acids.

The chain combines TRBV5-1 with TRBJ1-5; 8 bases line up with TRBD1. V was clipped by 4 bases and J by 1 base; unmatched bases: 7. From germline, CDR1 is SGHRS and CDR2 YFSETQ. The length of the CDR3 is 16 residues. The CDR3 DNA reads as TGCGCCAGCAGCGGCAACAGGGGGTCGAGCAATCAGCCCCAGCATTTT. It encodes CASSGNRGSSNQPQHF.

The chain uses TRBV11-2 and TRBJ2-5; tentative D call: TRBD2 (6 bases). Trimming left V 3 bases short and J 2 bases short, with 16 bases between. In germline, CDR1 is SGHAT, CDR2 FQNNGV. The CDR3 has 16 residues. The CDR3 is CASSLGGRVTQETQYF. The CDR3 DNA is TGTGCCAGCAGCTTGGGGGGACGTGTGACACAAGAGACCCAGTACTTC.

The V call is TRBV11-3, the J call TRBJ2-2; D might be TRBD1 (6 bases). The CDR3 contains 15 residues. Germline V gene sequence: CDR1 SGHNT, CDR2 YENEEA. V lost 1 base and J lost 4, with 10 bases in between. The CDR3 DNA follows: TGTGCCAGCAGCTTAGTAGGCAGGGGCACCGGGGAGCTGTTTTTT. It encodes CASSLVGRGTGELFF.

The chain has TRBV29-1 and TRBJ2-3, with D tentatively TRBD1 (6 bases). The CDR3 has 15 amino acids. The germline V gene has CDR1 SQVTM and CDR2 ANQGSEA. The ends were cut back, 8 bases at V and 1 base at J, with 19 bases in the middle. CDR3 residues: CSLIPGAGGTDTQYF. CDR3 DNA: TGCAGCCTAATTCCAGGGGCCGGTGGCACAGATACGCAGTATTTT.

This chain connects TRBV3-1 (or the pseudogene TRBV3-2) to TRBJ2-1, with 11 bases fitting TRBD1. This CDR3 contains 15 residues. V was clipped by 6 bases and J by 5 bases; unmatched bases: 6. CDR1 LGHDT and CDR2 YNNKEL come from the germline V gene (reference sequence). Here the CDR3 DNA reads TGTGCCAGCAGAAGGGACAGGGGGGTCCACAATGAGCAGTTCTTC. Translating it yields CASRRDRGVHNEQFF.

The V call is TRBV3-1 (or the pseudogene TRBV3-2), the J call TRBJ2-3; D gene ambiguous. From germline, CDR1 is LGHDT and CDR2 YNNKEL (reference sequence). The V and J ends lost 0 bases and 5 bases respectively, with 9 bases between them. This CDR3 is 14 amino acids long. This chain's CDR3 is CASSQDFRGDTQYF. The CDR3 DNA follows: TGTGCCAGCAGCCAAGATTTCCGCGGAGATACGCAGTATTTT.

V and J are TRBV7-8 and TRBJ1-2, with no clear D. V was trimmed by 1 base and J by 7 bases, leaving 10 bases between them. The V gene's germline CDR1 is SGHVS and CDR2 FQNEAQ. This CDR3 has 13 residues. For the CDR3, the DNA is TGTGCCAGCAGCTTAGAAGTGAACGGTGGCTACACCTTC. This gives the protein CASSLEVNGGYTF.

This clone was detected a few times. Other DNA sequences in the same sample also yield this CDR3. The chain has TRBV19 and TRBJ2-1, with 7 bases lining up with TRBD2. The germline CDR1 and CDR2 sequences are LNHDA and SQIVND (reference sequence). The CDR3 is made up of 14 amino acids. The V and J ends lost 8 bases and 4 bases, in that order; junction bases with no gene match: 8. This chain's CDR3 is CASSGSGVYNEQFF. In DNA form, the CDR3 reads TGTGCCAGTTCCGGCAGCGGGGTTTACAATGAGCAGTTCTTC.

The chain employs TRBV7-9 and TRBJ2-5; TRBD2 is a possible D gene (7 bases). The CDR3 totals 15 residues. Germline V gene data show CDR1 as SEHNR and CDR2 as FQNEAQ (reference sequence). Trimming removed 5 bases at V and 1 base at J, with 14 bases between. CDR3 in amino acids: CASSLRGGGQETQYF. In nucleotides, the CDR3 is TGTGCCAGCAGCCTAAGGGGAGGGGGCCAAGAGACCCAGTACTTC.

CDR3 nucleotides: TGTGCCAGCAGACAGGGGGCGGATCAGCCCCAGCATTTT. This encodes CASRQGADQPQHF. The rearrangement joins TRBV6-5 to TRBJ1-5; 9 nucleotides agree with TRBD1. The CDR3 runs to 13 residues. Germline V gene data show CDR1 as MNHEY and CDR2 as SVGAGI. With V trimmed by 6 bases and J by 5 bases, 2 bases remained unmatched.

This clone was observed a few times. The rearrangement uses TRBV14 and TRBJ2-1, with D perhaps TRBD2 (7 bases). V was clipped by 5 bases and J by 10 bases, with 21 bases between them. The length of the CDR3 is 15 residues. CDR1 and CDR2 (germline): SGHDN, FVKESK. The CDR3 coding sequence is TGTGCCAGCAGCGTTGGAGGGGGGGCCACCGGCGAGCAGTTCTTC. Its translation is CASSVGGGATGEQFF.

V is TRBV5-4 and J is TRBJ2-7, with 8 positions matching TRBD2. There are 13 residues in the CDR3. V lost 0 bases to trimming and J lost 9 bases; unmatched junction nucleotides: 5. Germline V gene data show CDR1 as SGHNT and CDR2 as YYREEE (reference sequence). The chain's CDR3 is CASSLGRGALQYV. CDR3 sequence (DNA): TGTGCCAGCAGCTTGGGGCGGGGGGCCCTGCAGTACGTC.

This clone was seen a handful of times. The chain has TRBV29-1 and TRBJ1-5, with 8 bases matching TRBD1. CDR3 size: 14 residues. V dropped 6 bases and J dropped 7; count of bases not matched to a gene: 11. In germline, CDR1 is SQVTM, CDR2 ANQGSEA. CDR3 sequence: CSVSTGDLLQPQHF. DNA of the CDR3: TGCAGCGTCTCGACAGGGGATCTTTTACAGCCCCAGCATTTT.

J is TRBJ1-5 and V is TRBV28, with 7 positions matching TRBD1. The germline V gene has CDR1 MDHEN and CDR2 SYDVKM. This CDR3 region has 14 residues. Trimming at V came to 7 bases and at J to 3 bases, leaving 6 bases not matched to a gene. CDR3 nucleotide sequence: TGTGCCAGCAATCAGGGGGGTGACAATCAGCCCCAGCATTTT. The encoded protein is CASNQGGDNQPQHF.

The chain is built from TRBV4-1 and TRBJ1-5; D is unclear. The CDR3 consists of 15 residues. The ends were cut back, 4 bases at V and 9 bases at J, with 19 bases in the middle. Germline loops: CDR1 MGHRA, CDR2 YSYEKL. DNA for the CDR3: TGCGCCAGCAGCCCCCTTGAACGGAAGGACTCGCCCCAGCATTTT. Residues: CASSPLERKDSPQHF.

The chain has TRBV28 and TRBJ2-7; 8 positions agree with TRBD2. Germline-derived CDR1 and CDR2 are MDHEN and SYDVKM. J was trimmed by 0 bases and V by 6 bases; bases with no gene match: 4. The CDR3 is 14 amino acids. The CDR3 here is CASSPGTSSYEQYF. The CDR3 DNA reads TGTGCCAGCAGCCCCGGGACTAGCTCCTACGAGCAGTACTTC.

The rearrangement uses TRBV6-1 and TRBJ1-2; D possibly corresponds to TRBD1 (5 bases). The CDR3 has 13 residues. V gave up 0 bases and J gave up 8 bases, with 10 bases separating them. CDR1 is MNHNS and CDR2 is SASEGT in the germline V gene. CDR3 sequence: CASSEAGAWGYTF. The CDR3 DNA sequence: TGTGCCAGCAGTGAAGCAGGGGCGTGGGGCTACACCTTC.

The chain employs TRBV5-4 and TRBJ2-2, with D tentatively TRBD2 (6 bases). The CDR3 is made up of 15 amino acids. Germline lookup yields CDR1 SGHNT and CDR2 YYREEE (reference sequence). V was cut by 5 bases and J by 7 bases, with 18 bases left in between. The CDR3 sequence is CASSPLGRLDGELFF. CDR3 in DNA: TGTGCCAGCAGTCCCTTAGGGAGGTTAGACGGGGAGCTGTTTTTT.

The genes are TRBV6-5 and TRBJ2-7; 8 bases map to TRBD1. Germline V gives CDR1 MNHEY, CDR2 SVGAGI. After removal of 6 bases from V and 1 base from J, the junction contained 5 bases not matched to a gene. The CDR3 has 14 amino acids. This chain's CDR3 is CASSDRGLSYEQYV. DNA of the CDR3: TGTGCCAGCAGCGACAGGGGATTGTCCTACGAGCAGTACGTC.

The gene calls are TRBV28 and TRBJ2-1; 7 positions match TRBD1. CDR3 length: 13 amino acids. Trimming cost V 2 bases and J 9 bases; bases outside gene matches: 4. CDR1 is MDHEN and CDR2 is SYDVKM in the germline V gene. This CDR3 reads CASSLPGQAEQFF. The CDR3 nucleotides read TGTGCCAGCAGTTTACCCGGACAGGCTGAGCAGTTCTTC. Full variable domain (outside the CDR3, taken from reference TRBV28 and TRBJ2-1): DVKVTQSSRYLVKRTGEKVFLECVQDMDHENMFWYRQDPGLGLRLIYFSYDVKMKEKGDIPEGYSVSREKKERFSLILESASTNQTSMYLCASSLPGQAEQFFGPGTRLTVL.

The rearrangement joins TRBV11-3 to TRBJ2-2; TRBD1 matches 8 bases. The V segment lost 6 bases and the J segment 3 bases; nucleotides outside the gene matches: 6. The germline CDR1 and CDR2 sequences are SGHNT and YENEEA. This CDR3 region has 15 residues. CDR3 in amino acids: CASRNGQGHTGELFF. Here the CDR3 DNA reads TGTGCCAGCAGGAACGGACAGGGACACACCGGGGAGCTGTTTTTT.

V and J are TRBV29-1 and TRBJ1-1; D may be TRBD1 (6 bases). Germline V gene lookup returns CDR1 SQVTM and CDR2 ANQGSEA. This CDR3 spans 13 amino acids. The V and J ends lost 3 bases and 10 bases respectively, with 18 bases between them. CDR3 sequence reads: CSVEGGARGVAFF. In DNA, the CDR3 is TGCAGCGTTGAGGGGGGGGCAAGAGGAGTAGCTTTCTTT.

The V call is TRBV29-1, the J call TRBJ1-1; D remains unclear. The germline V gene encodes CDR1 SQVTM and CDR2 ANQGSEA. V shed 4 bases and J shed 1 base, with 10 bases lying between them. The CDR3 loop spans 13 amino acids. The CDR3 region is CSVVKGENTEAFF. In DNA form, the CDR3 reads TGCAGCGTTGTAAAGGGAGAGAACACTGAAGCTTTCTTT.

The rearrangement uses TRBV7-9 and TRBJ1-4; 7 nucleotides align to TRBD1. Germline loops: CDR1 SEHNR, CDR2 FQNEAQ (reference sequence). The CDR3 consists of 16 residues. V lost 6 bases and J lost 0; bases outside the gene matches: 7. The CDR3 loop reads CASRKGQTATNEKLFF. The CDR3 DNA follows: TGTGCCAGCAGGAAGGGACAGACTGCAACTAATGAAAAACTGTTTTTT.

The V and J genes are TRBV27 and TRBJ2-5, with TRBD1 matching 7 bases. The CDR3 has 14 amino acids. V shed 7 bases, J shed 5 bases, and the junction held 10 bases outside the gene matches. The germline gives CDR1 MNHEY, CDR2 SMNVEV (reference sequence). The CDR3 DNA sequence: TGTGCCAGCACCCTTTACAGGGGTCACGAGACCCAGTACTTC. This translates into CASTLYRGHETQYF.